The TCR beta chain under discussion was sequenced for a study of blood T cell repertoires in COVID-19. Seattle enrolled patients during active infection and tracked them longitudinally. Authors' processing steps: Counts of nucleated cells, estimated from reference gene primer amplification, were obtained. TCRdb keeps only in-frame clones here, not all; method: immunoSEQ multiplex PCR. Clone size and V and J calls were adopted from that table, with D and trimming inferred from the DNA. The sample yields 300,000 to 350,000 clones, around nine tenths seen once. The V gene lost 3 bases and the J gene lost 6 bases, with 18 bases spanning the gap. From germline, CDR1 is LNHDA and CDR2 SQIVND (reference sequence). The CDR3 is made up of 16 amino acids.

This chain connects TRBV19 to TRBJ1-3, with D maybe TRBD1 (5 bases). This sequence originates from a woman aged 60-75 years with COVID-19, enrolled during active disease. The sequenced material came from peripheral blood. The CDR3 nucleotides read TGTGCCAGTAGTATCGGATCGACAGACCTGGAAAACACCATATATTTT. Amino acids: CASSIGSTDLENTIYF. The full variable domain, with the rest looked up from reference TRBV19 and TRBJ1-3, is DGGITQSPKYLFRKEGQNVTLSCEQNLNHDAMYWYRQDPGQGLRLIYYSQIVNDFQKGDIAEGYSVSREKKESFPLTVTSAQKNPTAFYLCASSIGSTDLENTIYFGEGSWLTVV.